The clone carrying this TCR beta chain came up many times. Its target is not known. The time point is: persistent/refractory GD, antithyroid drugs over 5 years with positive TRAb. RNA extracted from PBMCs served as the sequencing template. Relying on iRepertoire HTBI primers and Arm-PCR of CDR3 regions, the team built TCR beta libraries. One entry per CDR3 protein, called by TCRdb with MiXCR from the multiplex PCR reads. The sample contains under 500,000 distinct CDR3 sequences, 20% of which appear only once. The sample originates from a study of regulatory T cells in long-lasting Graves disease. Study details: It was over 5 years of antithyroid drugs, with positive TSH receptor antibodies, that meant persistent Graves' disease.

Study findings and constraints: Persistent Graves' patients had lower TCR diversity than newly diagnosed ones. Examination was confined to peripheral blood, excluding thyroid tissue.

This clonotype originated in a female donor with Graves disease. The source was peripheral blood mononuclear cells (PBMCs), collected when the disease was refractory, from a patient treated with antithyroid drugs.

The CDR3 protein is CASSEDRGGGYTF. The CDR3 coding sequence is TGTGCCAGCAGTGAGGACAGGGGAGGTGGCTACACCTTC. The genes are TRBV2 and TRBJ1-2; 9 nucleotides align to TRBD1. Trimming cost V 3 bases and J 7 bases; bases outside gene matches: 3. The CDR3 is 13 amino acids. CDR1 and CDR2 (germline): SNHLY, FYNNEI.